The 7 T cell receptor beta chains below all came from one sample that was sequenced in a study of cytomegalovirus exposure and HLA in healthy donors. PCR primers comprised 60 Vbeta and 13 Jbeta primers. Only in-frame clones appear in the TCRdb table, and some are missing; sequencing was by immunoSEQ multiplex PCR. The sample records just over 150,000 clones, around 74% being singletons. The material sequenced was PBMCs. The receptor source for this set is a female donor in good health and CMV-seronegative.

The chain carries TRBV4-1 and TRBJ2-7; 8 bases map to TRBD1. Germline CDR1 reads MGHRA; CDR2 reads YSYEKL. V lost 1 base and J lost 4; bases outside the gene matches: 6. CDR3 size: 15 residues. CDR3: CASSQVEQGGYEQYF. CDR3 in DNA: TGCGCCAGCAGCCAAGTGGAACAGGGGGGTTACGAGCAGTACTTC.

In nucleotides, the CDR3 is TGTGCCAGCCAGATGCAGGGTGCAGATACGCAGTATTTT. This gives the protein CASQMQGADTQYF. The chain combines TRBV9 with TRBJ2-3; D might be TRBD1 (5 bases). The V end lost 7 bases, the J end lost 4 bases, and 13 bases lay between the germline ends. The CDR3 is 13 residues long. Germline CDR1 reads SGDLS; CDR2 reads YYNGEE.

The V gene is TRBV9, the J gene TRBJ2-5, with D tentatively TRBD2 (6 bases). V was clipped by 2 bases and J by 2 bases, with 10 bases between them. From germline, CDR1 is SGDLS and CDR2 YYNGEE. The CDR3 has 14 residues. CDR3 sequence reads: CASSVLGGQETQYF. CDR3 coding DNA: TGTGCCAGCAGCGTTCTCGGGGGTCAAGAGACCCAGTACTTC.

This chain connects TRBV29-1 to TRBJ1-1, with D possibly matching TRBD1 (6 bases). CDR3 length: 15 amino acids. Deletions cut 6 bases from V and 1 base from J, with 18 bases between. Germline CDR1 SQVTM, CDR2 ANQGSEA. The CDR3 loop is CSVRTAASKNTEAFF. Here the CDR3 DNA reads TGCAGCGTGAGGACAGCGGCCTCCAAGAACACTGAAGCTTTCTTT.

This clone was counted a single time. The rearrangement joins TRBV18 to TRBJ1-1; 8 nucleotides match TRBD1. CDR1 is KGHSH and CDR2 is LQKENI in the germline V gene. V trimming: 2 bases; J trimming: 7 bases; junction bases outside the gene matches: 9. CDR3 length equals 15 residues. CDR3 loop: CASSPNVAGGYEAFF. CDR3 DNA: TGTGCCAGCTCACCAAATGTCGCAGGGGGCTATGAAGCTTTCTTT.

The table lists this clone with a few counts. The genes are TRBV4-1 and TRBJ1-1, with a weak D call TRBD1 (5 bases). Trimming cost V 1 base and J 3 bases, with 24 bases left between them. CDR1 is MGHRA and CDR2 is YSYEKL in the germline V gene. The CDR3 is 19 residues long. CDR3 nucleotide sequence: TGCGCCAGCAGCCAAGTAGGGCGGACAACCGAGGCTCCGGACACTGAAGCTTTCTTT. This encodes CASSQVGRTTEAPDTEAFF.

The rearrangement joins TRBV5-1 to TRBJ2-5; 7 nucleotides match TRBD1. The CDR3 consists of 15 residues. Germline lookup yields CDR1 SGHRS and CDR2 YFSETQ. V was pared by 3 bases and J by 1 base, with 6 bases of the junction left unmatched. For the CDR3, the DNA is TGCGCCAGCAGCTCCCGACAGGGACCCCAAGAGACCCAGTACTTC. Its translation: CASSSRQGPQETQYF. The full variable domain, rest sourced from reference TRBV5-1 and TRBJ2-5, is KAGVTQTPRYLIKTRGQQVTLSCSPISGHRSVSWYQQTPGQGLQFLFEYFSETQRNKGNFPGRFSGRQFSNSRSEMNVSTLELGDSALYLCASSSRQGPQETQYFGPGTRLLVL.